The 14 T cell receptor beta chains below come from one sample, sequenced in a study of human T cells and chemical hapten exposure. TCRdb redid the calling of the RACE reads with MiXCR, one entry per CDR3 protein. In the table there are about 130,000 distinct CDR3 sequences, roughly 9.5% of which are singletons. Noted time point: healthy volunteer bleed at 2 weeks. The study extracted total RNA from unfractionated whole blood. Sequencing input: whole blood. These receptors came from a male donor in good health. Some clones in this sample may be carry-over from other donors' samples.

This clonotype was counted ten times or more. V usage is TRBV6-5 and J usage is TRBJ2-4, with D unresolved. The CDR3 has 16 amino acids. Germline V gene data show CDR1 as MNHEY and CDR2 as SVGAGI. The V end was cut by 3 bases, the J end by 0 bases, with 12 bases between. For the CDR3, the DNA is TGTGCCAGCAGTTATTCTGAGTTGATAGCCAAAAACATTCAGTACTTC. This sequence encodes CASSYSELIAKNIQYF.

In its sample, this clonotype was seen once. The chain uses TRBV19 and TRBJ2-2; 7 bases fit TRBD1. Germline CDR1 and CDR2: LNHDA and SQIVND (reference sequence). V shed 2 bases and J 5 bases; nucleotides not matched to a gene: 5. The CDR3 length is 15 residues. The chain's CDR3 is CASSILDRWTGELFF. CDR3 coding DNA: TGTGCCAGTAGTATATTGGACAGGTGGACCGGGGAGCTGTTTTTT.

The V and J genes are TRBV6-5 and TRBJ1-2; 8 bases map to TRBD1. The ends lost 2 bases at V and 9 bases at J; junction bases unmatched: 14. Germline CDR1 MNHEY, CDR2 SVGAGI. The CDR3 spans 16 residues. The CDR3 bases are TGTGCCAGCAGTTACCGTAGGACAGGGACGGAAGGCAGCTACACCTTC. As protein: CASSYRRTGTEGSYTF.

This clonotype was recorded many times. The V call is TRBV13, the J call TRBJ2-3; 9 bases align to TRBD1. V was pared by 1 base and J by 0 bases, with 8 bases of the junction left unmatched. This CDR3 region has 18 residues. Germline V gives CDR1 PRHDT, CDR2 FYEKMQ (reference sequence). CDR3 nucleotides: TGTGCCAGCAGCTTAGCCGGGACAGGGAAATCCAGCACAGATACGCAGTATTTT. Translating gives CASSLAGTGKSSTDTQYF.

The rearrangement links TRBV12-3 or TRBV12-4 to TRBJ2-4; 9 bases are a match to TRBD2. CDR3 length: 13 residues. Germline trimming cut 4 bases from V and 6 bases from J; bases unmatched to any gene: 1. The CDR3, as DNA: TGTGCCAGCAGTTATAGCGGGGGAAACATTCAGTACTTC. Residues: CASSYSGGNIQYF.

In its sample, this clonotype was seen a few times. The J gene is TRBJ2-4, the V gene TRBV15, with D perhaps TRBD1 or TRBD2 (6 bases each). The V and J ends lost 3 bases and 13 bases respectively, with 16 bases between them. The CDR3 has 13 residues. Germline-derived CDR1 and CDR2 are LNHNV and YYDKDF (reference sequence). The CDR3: CATSREGGRRQYF. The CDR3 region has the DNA TGTGCCACCAGCAGGGAAGGGGGGAGACGGCAGTACTTC.

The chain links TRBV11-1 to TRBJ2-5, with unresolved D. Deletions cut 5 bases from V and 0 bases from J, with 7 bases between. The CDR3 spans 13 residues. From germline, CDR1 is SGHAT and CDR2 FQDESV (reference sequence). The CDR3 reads CASSDDDQETQYF. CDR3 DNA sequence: TGTGCCAGCAGCGACGACGACCAAGAGACCCAGTACTTC.

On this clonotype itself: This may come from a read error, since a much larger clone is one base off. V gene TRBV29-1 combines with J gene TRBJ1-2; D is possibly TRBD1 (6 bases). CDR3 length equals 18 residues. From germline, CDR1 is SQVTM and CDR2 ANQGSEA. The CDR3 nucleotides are TGCAGCGCCGGCTGGGGGGCAGGGATGGTTGTCGCGAACTATTGCTACACCTTC. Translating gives CSAGWGAGMVVANYCYTF.

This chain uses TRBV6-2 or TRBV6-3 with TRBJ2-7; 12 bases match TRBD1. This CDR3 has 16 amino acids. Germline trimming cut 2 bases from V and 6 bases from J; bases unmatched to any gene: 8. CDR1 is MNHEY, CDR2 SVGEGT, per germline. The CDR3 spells CASSYEGQGALSEQYF. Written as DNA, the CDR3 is TGTGCCAGCAGTTACGAGGGACAGGGGGCGCTGAGCGAGCAGTACTTC.

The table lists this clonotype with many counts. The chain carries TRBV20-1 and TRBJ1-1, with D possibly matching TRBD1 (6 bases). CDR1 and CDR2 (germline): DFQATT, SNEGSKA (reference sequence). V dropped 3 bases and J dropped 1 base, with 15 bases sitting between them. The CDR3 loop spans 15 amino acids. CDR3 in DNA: TGCAGTGCTAGGAGGACCGGGACACCGAACACTGAAGCTTTCTTT. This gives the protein CSARRTGTPNTEAFF.

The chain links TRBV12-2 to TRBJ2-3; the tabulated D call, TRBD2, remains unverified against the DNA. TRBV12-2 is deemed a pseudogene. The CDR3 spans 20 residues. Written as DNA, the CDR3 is TGTGCAAGTCGCTTAATTTCTAGCGGGAGGCCAAACTGTAGCACAGATACGCAGTATTTT. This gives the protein CASRLISSGRPNCSTDTQYF.

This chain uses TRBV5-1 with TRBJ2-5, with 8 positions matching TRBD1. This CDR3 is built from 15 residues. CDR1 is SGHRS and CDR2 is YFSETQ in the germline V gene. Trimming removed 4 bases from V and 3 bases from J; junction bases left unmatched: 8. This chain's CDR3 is CASSEMGQVKETQYF. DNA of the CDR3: TGCGCCAGCAGCGAAATGGGACAGGTAAAAGAGACCCAGTACTTC.

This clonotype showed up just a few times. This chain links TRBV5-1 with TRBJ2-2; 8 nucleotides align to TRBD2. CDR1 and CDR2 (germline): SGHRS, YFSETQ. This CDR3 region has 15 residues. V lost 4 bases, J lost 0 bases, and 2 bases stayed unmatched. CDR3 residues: CASSGLAANTGELFF. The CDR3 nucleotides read TGCGCCAGCAGCGGACTAGCAGCGAACACCGGGGAGCTGTTTTTT.

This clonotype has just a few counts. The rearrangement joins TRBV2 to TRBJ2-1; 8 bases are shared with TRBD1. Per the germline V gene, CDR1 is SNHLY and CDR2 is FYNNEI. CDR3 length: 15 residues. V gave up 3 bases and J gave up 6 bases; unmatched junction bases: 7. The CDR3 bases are TGTGCCAGCAGTGATTTAGGACAGGGCTTCAATGAGCAGTTCTTC. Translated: CASSDLGQGFNEQFF.